This T cell receptor (beta chain) was retrieved from a study of beta chain features in type 1 diabetes. Study-level points and caveats: Type 1 diabetes patients showed a moderate but significant shortening of TCRB CDR3s in all four CD4+ subsets.

This CDR3 has 13 residues. Trimming removed 2 bases from V and 8 bases from J, with 12 bases in between. Germline loops: CDR1 SGHAT, CDR2 FQNNGV. What was sequenced were expressed TCRB transcripts, since all of the isolated RNA had been reverse transcribed. Measured with immunoSEQ multiplex PCR; TCRdb has only the in-frame clones, and not every one. The sample lists about 330,000 clones; approximately 11% were seen once. This clone was counted a few times. Antigen unknown. Sequenced input: naive CD4+ T cells from blood. The clonotype originates from a woman in her thirties in good health. This sequence joins TRBV11-2 and TRBJ1-2; weak D call: TRBD1 (6 bases). CDR3 residues: CASSLNRAEGYTF. The CDR3, as DNA: TGTGCCAGCAGCTTAAACAGGGCGGAGGGCTACACCTTC.